Described below is a single T cell receptor (beta chain) sequence and its context. The antigen remains unidentified. This sample is part of a study of T cells in localized non-small cell lung cancer. General study findings and limits: A median of around 52 clones ranked among the top 100 in tumor appeared in adjacent lung.

Trimming cost V 0 bases and J 5 bases; bases outside gene matches: 7. This CDR3 has 16 residues. Germline lookup yields CDR1 SGHTA and CDR2 FQGNSA. Sequencing was performed with immunoSEQ multiplex PCR; in TCRdb, only in-frame clones are kept and a portion is missing. The repertoire holds 75,000 to 90,000 clones, with 84% as singletons. This clonotype was obtained from a man between 40 and 70 years old with stage I lung adenocarcinoma. Sequenced here: peripheral blood, sampled before any cancer treatment. The V and J genes are TRBV7-2 and TRBJ1-3; 7 bases line up with TRBD1. In DNA form, the CDR3 reads TGTGCCAGCAGCTTAGCGGGGGAGACAGGGAGAAACACCATATATTTT. Its translation is CASSLAGETGRNTIYF.